A single sample is the source of the 18 T cell receptor beta chains below, sequenced in a study of OX40 agonist ivuxolimab in advanced cancers. Clones were read by immunoSEQ multiplex PCR, and TCRdb kept only the in-frame ones, dropping some. The sample includes approximately 90,000 clones, 90% to 95% of them seen just once. The sample here was CD4+ or CD8+ T cells sorted from blood, taken in a trial of the OX40 agonist ivuxolimab. These receptors all come from an adult with an advanced solid tumor such as melanoma, head and neck, liver or kidney cancer.

The V and J genes are TRBV29-1 and TRBJ2-5, with 10 bases aligning to TRBD2. Germline V gene sequence: CDR1 SQVTM, CDR2 ANQGSEA. The V gene end was trimmed by 5 bases and the J gene end by 5 bases; junction bases not matched to a gene: 5. The CDR3 is 13 amino acids. The CDR3 region is CSVPGLAVETQYF. CDR3 sequence (DNA): TGCAGCGTTCCCGGACTAGCGGTGGAGACCCAGTACTTC.

The chain couples TRBV10-3 to TRBJ2-1; possible D gene TRBD1, 6 bases. The V and J ends lost 2 bases and 8 bases respectively, with 7 bases between them. Germline V lookup: CDR1 ENHRY, CDR2 SYGVKD. The CDR3 contains 12 residues. CDR3 sequence (DNA): TGTGCCATCAGTGAGGACAGGTATGAGCAGTTCTTC. It codes for CAISEDRYEQFF.

V gene TRBV30 combines with J gene TRBJ1-3, with D maybe TRBD1 (5 bases). Germline-derived CDR1 and CDR2 are GTSNPN and SVGIG (reference sequence). This CDR3 has 12 residues. V dropped 5 bases and J dropped 1 base, with 6 bases sitting between them. CDR3 residues: CAWGASGNTIYF. CDR3 nucleotide sequence: TGTGCCTGGGGGGCGTCTGGAAACACCATATATTTT.

This rearrangement joins TRBV6-6 to TRBJ1-1; TRBD1 matches at 9 bases. The CDR3 has 16 amino acids. Germline V gene sequence: CDR1 MNHNY, CDR2 SVGAGI (reference sequence). V lost 6 bases and J lost 1; bases outside the gene matches: 9. CDR3: CASSPPLGQGNTEAFF. CDR3 bases: TGTGCCAGCAGCCCCCCACTGGGACAGGGGAACACTGAAGCTTTCTTT.

The chain couples TRBV5-1 to TRBJ2-5; D unclear. V shed 0 bases and J shed 5 bases, with 14 bases lying between them. CDR1 and CDR2 (germline): SGHRS, YFSETQ. This CDR3 has 15 residues. For the CDR3, the DNA is TGCGCCAGCAGCTTGGAGCCAGGTTCCGGGGAGACCCAGTACTTC. This gives the protein CASSLEPGSGETQYF.

The genes are TRBV25-1 and TRBJ1-1, with unresolved D. The germline gives CDR1 MGHDK, CDR2 SYGVNS. The CDR3 has 14 amino acids. Trimming pared 2 bases from V and 0 bases from J, leaving 7 bases between. Here the CDR3 reads CASSETGMNTEAFF. CDR3 in DNA: TGTGCCAGCAGTGAAACGGGAATGAACACTGAAGCTTTCTTT.

V gene TRBV7-8 combines with J gene TRBJ2-1; TRBD2 agrees at 7 bases. The V gene end was trimmed by 4 bases and the J gene end by 6 bases; junction bases not matched to a gene: 12. Germline CDR1 is SGHVS and CDR2 is FQNEAQ. The CDR3 extends over 16 amino acids. The CDR3 is CASSSQASGNGNEQFF. The DNA of the CDR3 is TGTGCCAGCAGCTCCCAGGCCAGCGGGAATGGCAATGAGCAGTTCTTC. Based on the CDR3 plus reference TRBV7-8 and TRBJ2-1, the full variable domain is GAGVSQSPRYKVAKRGQDVALRCDPISGHVSLFWYQQALGQGPEFLTYFQNEAQLDKSGLPSDRFFAERPEGSVSTLKIQRTQQEDSAVYLCASSSQASGNGNEQFFGPGTRLTVL.

The chain uses TRBV5-4 and TRBJ1-2; 7 nucleotides align to TRBD1. The V and J ends lost 2 bases and 1 base, in that order; junction bases with no gene match: 5. Germline V gene data show CDR1 as SGHNT and CDR2 as YYREEE (reference sequence). The CDR3 is 15 residues long. CDR3 region: CASSLRGRNNYGYTF. The CDR3 nucleotides are TGTGCCAGCAGCTTAAGGGGGCGTAATAACTATGGCTACACCTTC.

The V and J genes are TRBV18 and TRBJ1-5; D is possibly TRBD1 (5 bases). CDR1 is KGHSH, CDR2 LQKENI, per germline. The CDR3 is made up of 13 amino acids. Trimming cost V 2 bases and J 6 bases, with 8 bases left between them. CDR3 nucleotides: TGTGCCAGCTCACCAGGGACCCCTCAGCCCCAGCATTTT. It codes for CASSPGTPQPQHF.

The chain recombines TRBV6-1 with TRBJ1-1; 7 bases match TRBD1. The CDR3 is 14 residues long. The germline V gene has CDR1 MNHNS and CDR2 SASEGT. V shed 4 bases, J shed 2 bases, and the junction held 4 bases outside the gene matches. The DNA for the CDR3 is TGTGCCAGCAGTGTTAGGGACAGCAACACTGAAGCTTTCTTT. Amino acid sequence: CASSVRDSNTEAFF.

This chain joins TRBV28 and TRBJ1-5; D possibly corresponds to TRBD1 (5 bases). CDR1 and CDR2 (germline): MDHEN, SYDVKM. The CDR3 sequence is 13 residues long. The V gene lost 6 bases and the J gene lost 4 bases, with 10 bases spanning the gap. The DNA for the CDR3 is TGTGCCAGCAGCACAGGATGGAATCAGCCCCAGCATTTT. It is translated as CASSTGWNQPQHF.

The chain joins TRBV27 to TRBJ2-3; D remains ambiguous. The CDR3 runs 16 residues. With 10 bases removed from V and 4 bases from J, the gap between germline ends came to 24 bases. Germline values: CDR1 MNHEY, CDR2 SMNVEV (reference sequence). The CDR3 sequence: CAIPIYPEREADTQYF. The CDR3 DNA follows: TGTGCCATTCCAATTTACCCGGAGCGAGAGGCAGATACGCAGTATTTT.

The genes are TRBV21-1 and TRBJ1-4. TRBV21-1 is a pseudogene segment. There are 14 residues in the CDR3. The CDR3 here is CASSKMVEGGKLFF. As DNA, the CDR3 is TGTGCCAGCAGCAAAATGGTGGAGGGCGGAAAACTGTTTTTT.

The V gene is TRBV18, the J gene TRBJ2-2; no reliable D call. Trimming removed 3 bases at V and 0 bases at J, with 8 bases between. Germline assignment: CDR1 KGHSH and CDR2 LQKENI. The CDR3 runs to 15 residues. CDR3 sequence reads: CASSPTVANTGELFF. Here the CDR3 DNA reads TGTGCCAGCTCACCTACAGTAGCGAACACCGGGGAGCTGTTTTTT.

The CDR3 loop reads CAIRGQVRETQYF. CDR3 DNA: TGTGCCATCAGGGGACAGGTCAGGGAGACCCAGTACTTC. The V gene is TRBV10-3, the J gene TRBJ2-5, with 8 nucleotides matching TRBD1. CDR3 length equals 13 residues. With 6 bases clipped from V and 5 bases from J, the junction kept 5 bases outside the gene matches. Germline lookup yields CDR1 ENHRY and CDR2 SYGVKD.

The rearrangement links TRBV9 to TRBJ2-3; perhaps TRBD2 as D (6 bases). Trimming left V 4 bases short and J 4 bases short, with 10 bases between. This CDR3 has 13 amino acids. Germline V gene sequence: CDR1 SGDLS, CDR2 YYNGEE. CDR3 region: CASSTGVPDTQYF. The CDR3 coding sequence is TGTGCCAGCAGCACGGGAGTTCCAGATACGCAGTATTTT.

V usage is TRBV5-4 and J usage is TRBJ2-3, with 13 bases identical to TRBD2. Per germline, CDR1 SGHNT and CDR2 YYREEE (reference sequence). This CDR3 has 16 amino acids. The V and J ends lost 0 bases and 5 bases, in that order; junction bases with no gene match: 3. The DNA of the CDR3 is TGTGCCAGCAGCTTGGAAGGACTAGCGGGAGTAGATACGCAGTATTTT. It translates to CASSLEGLAGVDTQYF.

The CDR3 sequence: CASRKTGTNQPQHF. The CDR3 DNA reads TGTGCCAGCAGGAAGACAGGGACAAATCAGCCCCAGCATTTT. V and J are TRBV25-1 and TRBJ1-5, with TRBD1 identical over 7 bases. The length of the CDR3 is 14 residues. Germline V gives CDR1 MGHDK, CDR2 SYGVNS. The V gene end was trimmed by 6 bases and the J gene end by 4 bases; junction bases not matched to a gene: 6.